In its sample, the clone carrying this T cell receptor beta chain was seen a few times. The protocol was immunoSEQ multiplex PCR, while the TCRdb copy is restricted to in-frame clones and leaves out a portion. The sample holds 150,000 to 200,000 clones, more than 80% seen once. This entry comes from a study of blood T cell repertoires in COVID-19. The overall study: COVID-19 samples collected from the United States, Italy and Spain covered acute and convalescent phases. T cells, B-cell-depleted T cells, or PBMCs supplied cDNA or gDNA.

Looked up from germline, CDR1 is SNHLY and CDR2 is FYNNEI. The CDR3 covers 11 residues. V was clipped by 10 bases and J by 9 bases; unmatched bases: 8. The chain links TRBV2 to TRBJ1-2, with TRBD1 matching 7 bases. The sequenced sample was peripheral blood. The source is a woman aged 55-75 years with COVID-19, enrolled during active disease. The CDR3 bases are TGTGCCAACCTCCGACAGGGAAGCTACACCTTC. Protein sequence: CANLRQGSYTF.